Listed below are T cell receptor beta chains from one sample, sequenced in a study of T cell repertoires in cytomegalovirus infection. TCRdb recomputed calls from the reads with MiXCR, one row per CDR3 protein. The data show 500,000 or so distinct CDR3 sequences, approximately 15% seen once. What was sequenced was CD8+ T cells from PBMCs. The receptors shown here come from a human donor in good health (CMV status not recorded). Some clones in this sample may be carry-over from other donors' samples. Both conserved end residues are part of each CDR3. Each record gives: clone size, J gene, V gene, D gene, CDR3 protein, CDR3 DNA. The D gene is left open where the match is weak. Where a row states a size, it is once, few, many or the class of an expanded clone; other rows omit it.

size: few; J: TRBJ2-3; V: TRBV27; D: NA; CDR3: CASMPGSTDTQYF; DNA: TGTGCCAGCATGCCAGGGAGCACAGATACGCAGTATTTT
size: few; J: TRBJ1-2; V: TRBV19; D: TRBD1; CDR3: CASSYRWGQFYGYTF; DNA: TGTGCCAGTAGCTATCGCTGGGGACAGTTCTATGGCTACACCTTC
size: few; J: TRBJ2-3; V: TRBV7-3; D: TRBD2; CDR3: CASSLVGLAGVKQYF; DNA: TGTGCCAGCAGCTTAGTGGGACTAGCGGGAGTGAAGCAGTATTTT
size: many; J: TRBJ2-7; V: TRBV7-8; D: NA; CDR3: CASSLPPVGGYAYEQYF; DNA: TGTGCCAGCAGCTTACCTCCCGTGGGGGGTTACGCCTACGAGCAGTACTTC
size: NA; J: TRBJ1-1; V: TRBV19; D: NA; CDR3: CASSTIGNTEAFF; DNA: TGTGCCAGTAGTACAATTGGGAACACTGAAGCTTTCTTT
size: few; J: TRBJ1-2; V: TRBV29-1; D: NA; CDR3: CSVEAEGSQYGYTF; DNA: TGCAGCGTTGAAGCGGAAGGCAGTCAATATGGCTACACCTTC
size: many; J: TRBJ1-2; V: TRBV7-9; D: TRBD1; CDR3: CASSLVSGQSAYGYTF; DNA: TGTGCCAGCAGCTTAGTTTCGGGACAGTCAGCTTATGGCTACACCTTC
size: NA; J: TRBJ2-7; V: TRBV27; D: TRBD1; CDR3: CASSLWAQGAKSYEQYF; DNA: TGTGCCAGCAGTTTATGGGCCCAGGGGGCCAAATCCTACGAGCAGTACTTC
size: NA; J: TRBJ1-3; V: TRBV2; D: TRBD1; CDR3: CASSSQGKRRGNTIYF; DNA: TGTGCCAGCAGTTCACAGGGGAAGAGAAGGGGAAACACCATATATTTT
size: many; J: TRBJ2-1; V: TRBV7-9; D: NA; CDR3: CASSSVRVSYNEQFF; DNA: TGTGCCAGCAGCTCAGTCAGGGTCTCCTACAATGAGCAGTTCTTC
size: few; J: TRBJ2-4; V: TRBV6-6; D: TRBD1; CDR3: CASSVRDRVFF; DNA: TGTGCCAGCAGTGTCCGGGACAGGGTTTTCTTC
size: NA; J: TRBJ2-3; V: TRBV12-3/TRBV12-4; D: NA; CDR3: CASAEGLYLSTDTQYF; DNA: TGTGCCAGCGCCGAGGGACTTTATCTTAGCACAGATACGCAGTATTTT
size: once; J: TRBJ1-1; V: TRBV10-3; D: TRBD1; CDR3: CAISPDRAEAFF; DNA: TGTGCCATCAGCCCTGACAGGGCTGAAGCTTTCTTT
size: many; J: TRBJ2-2; V: TRBV11-2; D: NA; CDR3: CASSLGQSTGELFF; DNA: TGTGCCAGCAGCTTGGGACAAAGCACCGGGGAGCTGTTTTTT
size: many; J: TRBJ1-4; V: TRBV12-3/TRBV12-4; D: NA; CDR3: CASSPEGEKLFF; DNA: TGTGCCAGCAGCCCAGAGGGTGAAAAACTGTTTTTT
size: few; J: TRBJ2-7; V: TRBV5-5; D: NA; CDR3: CASSLYPGYEQYF; DNA: TGTGCCAGCAGCTTGTACCCTGGGTACGAGCAGTACTTC
size: many; J: TRBJ1-1; V: TRBV6-5; D: NA; CDR3: CASSYSGGTGETEAFF; DNA: TGTGCCAGCAGTTACTCGGGGGGAACGGGAGAGACTGAAGCTTTCTTT
size: NA; J: TRBJ1-2; V: TRBV28; D: NA; CDR3: CASSFPQPGRRGYGYTF; DNA: TGTGCCAGCAGTTTTCCGCAACCCGGGCGTCGAGGCTATGGCTACACCTTC
size: many; J: TRBJ2-5; V: TRBV7-2; D: NA; CDR3: CASSLGFGGGETQYF; DNA: TGTGCCAGCAGCTTAGGTTTCGGAGGGGGCGAGACCCAGTACTTC
size: few; J: TRBJ2-7; V: TRBV10-2; D: NA; CDR3: CASRQANLYEQYF; DNA: TGCGCCAGCAGACAGGCAAACCTCTACGAGCAGTACTTC
size: few; J: TRBJ2-7; V: TRBV10-3; D: NA; CDR3: CAIYAESSYEQYF; DNA: TGTGCCATCTACGCCGAAAGCTCCTACGAGCAGTACTTC
size: NA; J: TRBJ1-2; V: TRBV11-3; D: TRBD1; CDR3: CASSDRGRGYTF; DNA: TGTGCCAGCAGCGACAGGGGACGGGGCTACACCTTC
size: NA; J: TRBJ1-2; V: TRBV5-1; D: TRBD1; CDR3: CASSLADRVSGYTF; DNA: TGCGCCAGCAGCTTGGCCGACAGGGTCAGCGGCTACACCTTC
size: many; J: TRBJ1-1; V: TRBV28; D: NA; CDR3: CASRGDGNTEAFF; DNA: TGTGCCTCTCGCGGGGACGGGAACACTGAAGCTTTCTTT
size: NA; J: TRBJ2-3; V: TRBV6-2/TRBV6-3; D: NA; CDR3: CASSYGPGATDTQYF; DNA: TGTGCCAGCAGTTACGGGCCGGGGGCTACAGATACGCAGTATTTT
size: many; J: TRBJ1-2; V: TRBV27; D: TRBD1; CDR3: CASSWGQNYGYTF; DNA: TGTGCCAGCAGTTGGGGACAGAACTATGGCTACACCTTC
size: few; J: TRBJ2-7; V: TRBV27; D: NA; CDR3: CASSLKRAPSYEQYF; DNA: TGTGCCAGCAGTTTAAAAAGGGCACCGTCCTACGAGCAGTACTTC
size: NA; J: TRBJ2-1; V: TRBV24-1; D: TRBD1; CDR3: CATSQPGQDRSYNEQFF; DNA: TGTGCCACCAGTCAACCGGGACAGGACCGCTCCTACAATGAGCAGTTCTTC
size: few; J: TRBJ1-2; V: TRBV27; D: NA; CDR3: CASSSTPGRDGYTF; DNA: TGTGCCAGCAGTTCCACCCCCGGGAGAGATGGCTACACCTTC
size: NA; J: TRBJ2-1; V: TRBV7-6; D: NA; CDR3: CPSSLGGGNPPNEQFF; DNA: TGTCCCAGCAGCCTGGGAGGGGGGAACCCACCCAATGAGCAGTTCTTC
size: few; J: TRBJ2-4; V: TRBV12-3/TRBV12-4; D: NA; CDR3: CASSQTSSKNIQYF; DNA: TGTGCCAGCAGCCAGACTAGTAGTAAAAACATTCAGTACTTC
size: NA; J: TRBJ2-5; V: TRBV6-2/TRBV6-3; D: TRBD2; CDR3: CASSTLAGGQETQYF; DNA: TGTGCCAGCAGTACCTTGGCGGGGGGGCAAGAGACCCAGTACTTC
size: many; J: TRBJ2-3; V: TRBV12-3/TRBV12-4; D: NA; CDR3: CASRPAEVGARDTQYF; DNA: TGTGCCAGCAGGCCCGCAGAAGTGGGGGCGAGGGATACGCAGTATTTT
size: few; J: TRBJ2-1; V: TRBV19; D: NA; CDR3: CASSTGSLNEQFF; DNA: TGTGCCAGTAGTACAGGGAGTCTAAATGAGCAGTTCTTC
size: few; J: TRBJ2-5; V: TRBV6-6; D: TRBD2; CDR3: CASSSRGSGLKWETQYF; DNA: TGTGCCAGCAGTTCCCGGGGTAGCGGGCTAAAGTGGGAGACCCAGTACTTC
size: few; J: TRBJ2-7; V: TRBV27; D: NA; CDR3: CASSLTGFEQYF; DNA: TGTGCCAGCAGTTTAACAGGGTTCGAGCAGTACTTC
size: NA; J: TRBJ2-3; V: TRBV5-1; D: NA; CDR3: CASALGAYSTDTQYF; DNA: TGCGCCAGCGCCTTGGGAGCTTACAGCACAGATACGCAGTATTTT
size: many; J: TRBJ2-1; V: TRBV7-6; D: NA; CDR3: CASSLVVHEQFF; DNA: TGTGCCAGCAGCTTAGTGGTGCATGAGCAGTTCTTC
size: NA; J: TRBJ2-2; V: TRBV4-1; D: NA; CDR3: CASSLVRGALPGELFF; DNA: TGCGCCAGCAGCCTGGTACGGGGGGCCCTCCCCGGGGAGCTGTTTTTT
size: few; J: TRBJ1-5; V: TRBV12-3/TRBV12-4; D: TRBD1; CDR3: CASSLDGTGAQPQHF; DNA: TGTGCCAGCAGTTTAGATGGGACAGGGGCACAGCCCCAGCATTTT
size: NA; J: TRBJ1-1; V: TRBV9; D: NA; CDR3: CASSVGQLVSGHTEAFF; DNA: TGTGCCAGCAGCGTAGGGCAACTTGTGAGCGGTCACACTGAAGCTTTCTTT
size: NA; J: TRBJ2-7; V: TRBV20-1; D: NA; CDR3: CSARPTERKTYEQYF; DNA: TGCAGTGCTAGGCCGACAGAACGCAAAACCTACGAGCAGTACTTC
size: NA; J: TRBJ2-3; V: TRBV2; D: NA; CDR3: CASREGVDTQYF; DNA: TGTGCCAGCCGAGAGGGGGTAGATACGCAGTATTTT
size: many; J: TRBJ2-7; V: TRBV4-1; D: NA; CDR3: CASSQEPDRFYEQYF; DNA: TGCGCCAGCAGCCAAGAACCCGACAGGTTCTACGAGCAGTACTTC
size: NA; J: TRBJ1-3; V: TRBV14; D: NA; CDR3: CASSQVGSGNTIYF; DNA: TGTGCCAGCAGCCAAGTGGGATCTGGAAACACCATATATTTT